This TCR beta chain originates from a study of T cells in Graves' hyperthyroidism and ophthalmopathy. The wider study: Peripheral blood was collected at initial diagnosis, before any treatment.

RNA transcripts were the template for amplifying TCR beta CDR3 regions. The TCR CDR3 was amplified in a first-round RT-PCR using the HTBI primer set. Via MiXCR, TCRdb re-called the multiplex PCR reads, giving one row per CDR3 protein. The repertoire includes about 690,000 distinct CDR3 sequences, roughly 17% of them detected once, and roughly a sixth sits in the top ten. V gave up 4 bases and J gave up 2 bases, with 12 bases separating them. Germline V CDR1 and CDR2: MDHEN, SYDVKM. The CDR3 length is 15 residues. Source material for PBMCs was 10 ml fresh peripheral blood. The V call is TRBV28, the J call TRBJ1-5; no clear D. The receptor was derived from a man aged 50 to 59 with Graves' hyperthyroidism. Input material: blood. CDR3 region: CASSSSGGGNQPQHF. Written as DNA, the CDR3 is TGTGCCAGCAGTTCATCGGGCGGCGGCAATCAGCCCCAGCATTTT.